The 11 T cell receptor beta chains listed next were all sequenced from one sample in a study of blood T cell repertoires in COVID-19. Libraries were prepared by immunoSEQ multiplex PCR; TCRdb keeps only in-frame clonotypes and omits some of them. Of about 72,000 clones in the sample, under 90% are singletons; the top ten hold 11%. Material for sequencing was peripheral blood. All receptors come from a man between 65 and 85 years old with active or convalescent COVID-19.

The chain combines TRBV3-1 (or the pseudogene TRBV3-2) with TRBJ2-4, with 9 bases that match TRBD1. There are 14 residues in the CDR3. Unmatched junction bases numbered 3, after V lost 2 bases and J lost 7 bases. CDR1 and CDR2 from the germline V gene are LGHDT and YNNKEL (reference sequence). CDR3 region: CASSQLTGGNIQYF. The CDR3 region has the DNA TGTGCCAGCAGCCAACTGACAGGGGGGAACATTCAGTACTTC.

This CDR3 is CASSSGLAGDTQYF. DNA for the CDR3: TGTGCCAGCAGCTCAGGACTAGCGGGAGATACGCAGTATTTT. The V call is TRBV7-2, the J call TRBJ2-3; TRBD2 aligns across 11 bases. The CDR3 consists of 14 residues. Germline V lookup: CDR1 SGHTA, CDR2 FQGNSA. The V gene end was trimmed by 4 bases and the J gene end by 5 bases; junction bases not matched to a gene: 2.

The genes are TRBV12-3 or TRBV12-4 and TRBJ1-1; no firm D call. CDR3 length equals 12 residues. V shed 3 bases and J shed 1 base, with 3 bases lying between them. CDR3 coding DNA: TGTGCCAGCAGTTTCCAGAACACTGAAGCTTTCTTT. The encoded protein is CASSFQNTEAFF.

In its sample, this clone was seen once. This chain links TRBV5-6 with TRBJ2-3; the match to TRBD2 covers 9 bases. Germline V lookup: CDR1 SGHDT, CDR2 YYEEEE. The V gene end was trimmed by 3 bases and the J gene end by 4 bases; junction bases not matched to a gene: 6. The CDR3 totals 15 residues. This CDR3 is CASSSYSGSPDTQYF. As DNA, the CDR3 is TGTGCCAGCAGCTCCTATAGCGGGAGTCCAGATACGCAGTATTTT. Looking up the rest from reference TRBV5-6 and TRBJ2-3 gives the full variable domain: DAGVTQSPTHLIKTRGQQVTLRCSPKSGHDTVSWYQQALGQGPQFIFQYYEEEERQRGNFPDRFSGHQFPNYSSELNVNALLLGDSALYLCASSSYSGSPDTQYFGPGTRLTVL.

J is TRBJ2-7 and V is TRBV5-1; 8 bases fit TRBD2. CDR3 size: 15 residues. The germline V gene encodes CDR1 SGHRS and CDR2 YFSETQ. The J segment lost 2 bases and the V segment lost 4 bases, leaving 8 bases of the junction unmatched. The CDR3 DNA reads TGCGCCAGCAGCCCGGGACTAGATAGAACCTACGAGCAGTACTTC. It codes for CASSPGLDRTYEQYF.

V usage is TRBV5-6 and J usage is TRBJ1-2, with D possibly TRBD1 on 5 matching bases. V lost 0 bases, J lost 4 bases, and 10 bases lay in between. CDR1 and CDR2 (germline): SGHDT, YYEEEE. CDR3 length: 14 amino acids. The CDR3, as DNA: TGTGCCAGCAGCTTGGGGCAGGGCGGCTATGGCTACACCTTC. Its translation is CASSLGQGGYGYTF.

As DNA, the CDR3 is TGTGCCAGCAGCAAGAGGGGGAAGGGAGCCCCCTGGTTCTCCCTCCACTTT. The encoded protein is CASSKRGKGAPWFSLHF. The chain has TRBV21-1 and TRBJ1-6; TRBD1 is taken as the D call from the table, unchecked against the DNA. TRBV21-1 is described as a pseudogene. The CDR3 has 17 amino acids.

This chain links TRBV28 with TRBJ1-5, with a tentative D call TRBD1 (6 bases). The CDR3 loop spans 15 amino acids. Germline values: CDR1 MDHEN, CDR2 SYDVKM. V was clipped by 6 bases and J by 2 bases, with 14 bases between them. The CDR3, as DNA: TGTGCCAGCAGACAGGGATGGTCTGGCAATCAGCCCCAGCATTTT. As protein: CASRQGWSGNQPQHF.

CDR3 coding DNA: TGTGCCACGAGCAGGGGGTTCTCAGATACGCAGTATTTT. Translation gives CATSRGFSDTQYF. The V and J genes are TRBV24-1 and TRBJ2-3, with 7 bases lining up with TRBD1. The germline V gene has CDR1 KGHDR and CDR2 SFDVKD. The J segment lost 4 bases and the V segment lost 10 bases, leaving 7 bases of the junction unmatched. The CDR3 has 13 residues.

The table lists this clone with a few counts. The chain has TRBV2 and TRBJ1-6, with 7 bases aligning to TRBD1. CDR1 and CDR2 (germline): SNHLY, FYNNEI. Trimming removed 5 bases from V and 8 bases from J; junction bases left unmatched: 9. The CDR3 has 15 amino acids. The CDR3 spells CASSSRGRLYSPLHF. The CDR3 DNA is TGTGCCAGCAGTTCTAGGGGGCGGCTGTATTCACCCCTCCACTTT.

The table lists this clone with a count of one. V and J are TRBV2 and TRBJ2-7; TRBD1 matches 10 bases. This CDR3 spans 14 amino acids. Trimming removed 7 bases from V and 2 bases from J; junction bases left unmatched: 5. In germline, CDR1 is SNHLY, CDR2 FYNNEI. CDR3 DNA: TGTGCCAGCACTGGGGACAGGGGAGCCTACGAGCAGTACTTC. Its translation is CASTGDRGAYEQYF.